The following is a T cell receptor beta chain sequence with its context. Germline lookup yields CDR1 SGHDT and CDR2 YYEEEE. CDR3 length: 17 amino acids. Germline trimming cut 0 bases from V and 1 base from J; bases unmatched to any gene: 7. This record comes from a study of blood T cell repertoires in COVID-19. Data came from immunoSEQ multiplex PCR; TCRdb stores just in-frame clones and leaves some out. The data contain 75,000 to 100,000 clones, approximately 86% of them singletons. The genes are TRBV5-6 and TRBJ1-3; TRBD1 aligns across 7 bases. Sequenced material: peripheral blood. This clonotype originated in a man older than 75 with acute or convalescent COVID-19. CDR3 in DNA: TGTGCCAGCAGCTTGGCCCCGGCGGGACAGTCTGGAAACACCATATATTTT. Translation: CASSLAPAGQSGNTIYF.